One and the same sample provided the 30 T cell receptor beta chains below, sequenced in a study of T cell responses to AZD1222 COVID-19 vaccine. Profiled with immunoSEQ multiplex PCR; TCRdb holds only in-frame clones, not every one. The table includes 95,000 to 100,000 clones, roughly 92% detected once. The specimen was peripheral blood, collected on day 0 of AZD1222 vaccination. Receptors originate from an adult in good health.

This rearrangement joins TRBV6-5 to TRBJ1-6, with D possibly being TRBD1 (6 bases). The CDR3 extends over 16 amino acids. Trimming pared 2 bases from V and 7 bases from J, leaving 15 bases between. The germline V gene has CDR1 MNHEY and CDR2 SVGAGI. The CDR3 spells CASSYTQTGQNSPLHF. The CDR3 DNA reads as TGTGCCAGCAGTTACACGCAGACAGGTCAAAATTCACCCCTCCACTTT.

V gene TRBV27 combines with J gene TRBJ1-2; 9 positions agree with TRBD1. Germline V gene data show CDR1 as MNHEY and CDR2 as SMNVEV (reference sequence). J was trimmed by 4 bases and V by 6 bases; bases with no gene match: 3. The CDR3 has 13 amino acids. CDR3 nucleotides: TGTGCCAGCAGGTCGACAGGGGGCTATGGCTACACCTTC. This gives the protein CASRSTGGYGYTF.

The CDR3 nucleotides are TGTGCCAGCAGCGACAGGGGCCAAGTTCCCGATACGCAGTATTTT. This gives the protein CASSDRGQVPDTQYF. The rearrangement links TRBV11-2 to TRBJ2-3; 8 bases are a match to TRBD1. Germline V lookup: CDR1 SGHAT, CDR2 FQNNGV. CDR3 length: 15 residues. Losses at the gene ends were 5 bases for V and 6 bases for J; bases not matched to a gene: 10.

The rearrangement uses TRBV30 and TRBJ1-3; D call uncertain. From germline, CDR1 is GTSNPN and CDR2 SVGIG (reference sequence). V shed 5 bases and J shed 4 bases, with 15 bases lying between them. This CDR3 is 14 amino acids long. In nucleotides, the CDR3 is TGTGCCTGGTCCACCCGGGCCTTCGGAAACACCATATATTTT. Translated: CAWSTRAFGNTIYF.

The chain uses TRBV29-1 and TRBJ1-5; no clear D. Between the trimmed V and J ends, which lost 5 bases and 2 bases, there was a span of 10 bases. Germline values: CDR1 SQVTM, CDR2 ANQGSEA. The CDR3 covers 13 residues. CDR3 bases: TGCAGCGTTAAGGGCTCAGGCAATCAGCCCCAGCATTTT. Translation gives CSVKGSGNQPQHF.

This chain uses TRBV11-2 with TRBJ1-2, with 7 bases lining up with TRBD1. V shed 10 bases, J shed 4 bases, and the junction held 6 bases outside the gene matches. Germline V CDR1 and CDR2: SGHAT, FQNNGV. This CDR3 is 12 amino acids long. The CDR3 sequence is CAIQGGSYGYTF. The CDR3 DNA follows: TGTGCCATCCAGGGGGGATCCTATGGCTACACCTTC.

This sequence joins TRBV6-5 and TRBJ2-2; D gene ambiguous. V shed 7 bases and J shed 2 bases, with 8 bases lying between them. The CDR3 totals 13 residues. Germline loops: CDR1 MNHEY, CDR2 SVGAGI. CDR3 in amino acids: CASNSLNTGELFF. The CDR3 nucleotides read TGTGCCAGCAATAGCCTTAACACCGGGGAGCTGTTTTTT.

The chain links TRBV4-3 to TRBJ2-3; TRBD2 matches 7 bases. CDR1 is LGHNA, CDR2 YSLEER, per germline. The CDR3 sequence is 16 residues long. The junction had 6 bases not matched to a gene; V was cut back by 3 bases and J by 0 bases. Written as DNA, the CDR3 is TGCGCCAGCAGCCATCGACTAGCACTTAGCACAGATACGCAGTATTTT. The encoded protein is CASSHRLALSTDTQYF.

The chain uses TRBV4-1 and TRBJ1-5, with TRBD1 as a possible D gene (5 bases). The CDR3 has 13 residues. Germline loops: CDR1 MGHRA, CDR2 YSYEKL. The germline V and J ends were trimmed by 0 bases and 6 bases, with 6 bases remaining between them. The CDR3, as DNA: TGCGCCAGCAGCCAAGATAGGGGTCAGCCCCAGCATTTT. Amino acids: CASSQDRGQPQHF.

The chain uses TRBV7-9 and TRBJ2-3, with 12 bases aligning to TRBD1. Germline trimming cut 6 bases from V and 1 base from J; bases unmatched to any gene: 5. The length of the CDR3 is 16 residues. From germline, CDR1 is SEHNR and CDR2 FQNEAQ (reference sequence). CDR3: CASSRDRGPRTDTQYF. In DNA form, the CDR3 reads TGTGCCAGCAGTCGGGACAGGGGGCCGCGCACAGATACGCAGTATTTT.

The rearrangement links TRBV7-2 to TRBJ1-3; 9 bases are a match to TRBD1. With V trimmed by 5 bases and J by 4 bases, 6 bases remained unmatched. This CDR3 comprises 15 residues. Germline V CDR1 and CDR2: SGHTA, FQGNSA. The CDR3 DNA sequence: TGTGCCAGCAGCCTCACAGGGGGCGCCGGAAACACCATATATTTT. Protein product: CASSLTGGAGNTIYF.

The sample holds a few counts of this clone. V is TRBV5-5 and J is TRBJ2-7, with a tentative D call TRBD1 (6 bases). CDR1 is SGHKS and CDR2 is YYEKEE in the germline V gene (reference sequence). The V end lost 8 bases, the J end lost 0 bases, and 18 bases lay between the germline ends. There are 15 residues in the CDR3. Written as DNA, the CDR3 is TGTGCCAGTGTTTATAGGACAGCCTCCTCCTACGAGCAGTACTTC. Protein product: CASVYRTASSYEQYF.

The chain joins TRBV30 to TRBJ2-3; 9 positions match TRBD2. The V gene end was trimmed by 2 bases and the J gene end by 9 bases; junction bases not matched to a gene: 12. CDR1 is GTSNPN and CDR2 is SVGIG in the germline V gene (reference sequence). The CDR3 spans 15 residues. CDR3 protein: CAWSISSGTFDTQYF. The CDR3 DNA sequence: TGTGCCTGGAGTATTTCTAGCGGGACGTTCGACACGCAGTATTTT. Complete variable domain (other parts from reference TRBV30 and TRBJ2-3): SQTIHQWPATLVQPVGSPLSLECTVEGTSNPNLYWYRQAAGRGLQLLFYSVGIGQISSEVPQNLSASRPQDRQFILSSKKLLLSDSGFYLCAWSISSGTFDTQYFGPGTRLTVL.

V is TRBV6-5 and J is TRBJ1-1; 10 nucleotides align to TRBD1. The CDR3 is 15 amino acids. Germline V gene sequence: CDR1 MNHEY, CDR2 SVGAGI. V shed 2 bases, J shed 11 bases, and the junction held 11 bases outside the gene matches. In DNA, the CDR3 is TGTGCCAGCAGTTACCCAGGACAGGGGGTAAGGGAGGCTTTCTTT. Amino acids: CASSYPGQGVREAFF.

This clone was seen a few times. The J gene is TRBJ2-6, the V gene TRBV4-1, with D unresolved. The CDR3 has 17 residues. Trimming cost V 0 bases and J 0 bases, with 9 bases left between them. Germline CDR1 and CDR2: MGHRA and YSYEKL. CDR3 residues: CASSQDKGVSGANVLTF. CDR3 nucleotides: TGCGCCAGCAGCCAAGATAAAGGTGTCTCTGGGGCCAACGTCCTGACTTTC.

V usage is TRBV2 and J usage is TRBJ1-1; TRBD1 matches at 7 bases. V lost 6 bases, J lost 1 base, and 8 bases stayed unmatched. Germline V CDR1 and CDR2: SNHLY, FYNNEI. CDR3 size: 15 residues. CDR3 loop: CASSGTGQPNTEAFF. The CDR3 DNA reads TGTGCCAGCAGCGGGACGGGACAGCCGAACACTGAAGCTTTCTTT.

V gene TRBV9 combines with J gene TRBJ2-7; D is unresolved. CDR3 length: 13 amino acids. The V end was cut by 2 bases, the J end by 3 bases, with 9 bases between. From germline, CDR1 is SGDLS and CDR2 YYNGEE. CDR3 loop: CASSVSVGYEQYF. In DNA, the CDR3 is TGTGCCAGCAGCGTGAGCGTTGGCTACGAGCAGTACTTC.

V and J are TRBV12-3 or TRBV12-4 and TRBJ1-1, with 8 bases identical to TRBD1. With V trimmed by 2 bases and J by 6 bases, 2 bases remained unmatched. The CDR3 covers 13 residues. The CDR3 bases are TGTGCCAGCAGTTTAACAGGGGGAGCTGAAGCTTTCTTT. It specifies CASSLTGGAEAFF.

The gene calls are TRBV3-1 (or the pseudogene TRBV3-2) and TRBJ1-5; D call uncertain. Trimming shortened V by 2 bases and J by 3 bases, and 14 bases separated the two germline ends. The germline gives CDR1 LGHDT, CDR2 YNNKEL (reference sequence). The CDR3 contains 16 residues. Here the CDR3 DNA reads TGTGCCAGCAGCCAATCTTTGCCGTACTACAATCAGCCCCAGCATTTT. Translated, it gives CASSQSLPYYNQPQHF.

This clone was counted once. The rearrangement joins TRBV5-1 to TRBJ1-3, with 7 bases that match TRBD1. The J segment lost 3 bases and the V segment lost 4 bases, leaving 4 bases of the junction unmatched. CDR1 and CDR2 from the germline V gene are SGHRS and YFSETQ. This CDR3 spans 14 amino acids. The CDR3 nucleotides read TGCGCCAGCAGCCCCGACAGGGTTGGAAACACCATATATTTT. Translation gives CASSPDRVGNTIYF.

V and J are TRBV6-5 and TRBJ1-3; tentatively, D is TRBD1 (5 bases). CDR3 length: 14 residues. V shed 2 bases and J shed 4 bases, with 9 bases lying between them. Germline CDR1 and CDR2: MNHEY and SVGAGI. Here the CDR3 reads CASSYDRYGNTIYF. DNA for the CDR3: TGTGCCAGCAGTTACGACAGATACGGAAACACCATATATTTT.

The rearrangement uses TRBV14 and TRBJ2-3; D ambiguous. V gave up 4 bases and J gave up 2 bases, with 4 bases separating them. In germline, CDR1 is SGHDN, CDR2 FVKESK. This CDR3 is built from 12 residues. The CDR3 DNA sequence: TGTGCCAGCAGCCCGATCACAGATACGCAGTATTTT. Protein product: CASSPITDTQYF.

This clone was detected only a few times. This chain links TRBV20-1 with TRBJ1-1; D possibly corresponds to TRBD1 (5 bases). This CDR3 spans 14 amino acids. CDR1 and CDR2 from the germline V gene are DFQATT and SNEGSKA (reference sequence). V shed 3 bases and J shed 3 bases, with 14 bases lying between them. The DNA of the CDR3 is TGCAGTGCTAGTGGGTTGGGGGTGGACACTGAAGCTTTCTTT. It specifies CSASGLGVDTEAFF.

This sequence joins TRBV7-2 and TRBJ1-4; D may be TRBD1 (5 bases). This CDR3 has 16 residues. Trimming removed 2 bases at V and 0 bases at J, with 10 bases between. Germline CDR1 reads SGHTA; CDR2 reads FQGNSA. CDR3 DNA sequence: TGTGCCAGCAGCTTAAGCGGGACCGCAACTAATGAAAAACTGTTTTTT. It specifies CASSLSGTATNEKLFF.

This clone was counted between two and nine times. The DNA for the CDR3 is TGTGCCAGTAGTATAGGTGGGGAAAGGGGCAATCAGCCCCAGCATTTT. Protein sequence: CASSIGGERGNQPQHF. The chain has TRBV19 and TRBJ1-5; no reliable D call. This CDR3 has 16 residues. Trimming pared 1 base from V and 2 bases from J, leaving 12 bases between. The germline gives CDR1 LNHDA, CDR2 SQIVND (reference sequence).

The V gene is TRBV7-7, the J gene TRBJ2-1; D gene unclear. Per germline, CDR1 SSHAT and CDR2 FNYEAQ (reference sequence). This CDR3 contains 13 residues. V was clipped by 1 base and J by 8 bases, with 9 bases between them. This chain's CDR3 is CASSLEGIDEQFF. Written as DNA, the CDR3 is TGTGCCAGCAGCTTAGAGGGTATAGATGAGCAGTTCTTC.

This clone was observed a single time. The chain couples TRBV5-6 to TRBJ2-1, with D unclear. Trimming pared 0 bases from V and 6 bases from J, leaving 13 bases between. The germline V gene encodes CDR1 SGHDT and CDR2 YYEEEE. The CDR3 is made up of 15 amino acids. CDR3 residues: CASSLGVGIINEQFF. As DNA, the CDR3 is TGTGCCAGCAGCTTGGGGGTCGGTATTATCAATGAGCAGTTCTTC.

A few counts support this clone. The chain links TRBV27 to TRBJ1-5; D is unresolved. Trimming pared 5 bases from V and 4 bases from J, leaving 15 bases between. The CDR3 is 15 amino acids. Germline V gene lookup returns CDR1 MNHEY and CDR2 SMNVEV (reference sequence). CDR3: CASSPKRPINQPQHF. As DNA, the CDR3 is TGTGCCAGCAGTCCTAAGCGGCCAATAAATCAGCCCCAGCATTTT.

The J gene is TRBJ1-5, the V gene TRBV6-5; no clear D. Germline assignment: CDR1 MNHEY and CDR2 SVGAGI. The germline V and J ends were trimmed by 7 bases and 5 bases, with 12 bases remaining between them. This CDR3 contains 13 residues. CDR3 region: CASKYGRDQPQHF. Here the CDR3 DNA reads TGTGCCAGCAAATACGGGAGGGATCAGCCCCAGCATTTT.

J is TRBJ2-1 and V is TRBV11-1; 7 bases are a match to TRBD2. Germline assignment: CDR1 SGHAT and CDR2 FQDESV (reference sequence). Trimming removed 3 bases from V and 9 bases from J; junction bases left unmatched: 8. The CDR3 has 14 amino acids. The CDR3 is CASSFRREPPEQFF. The DNA for the CDR3 is TGTGCCAGCAGCTTTAGGCGGGAGCCCCCTGAGCAGTTCTTC.